The present TCR beta chain was sequenced within a study of cytomegalovirus exposure and HLA in healthy donors. With 1 base clipped from V and 5 bases from J, the junction kept 13 bases outside the gene matches. The CDR3 has 17 residues. Germline CDR1 reads SEHNR; CDR2 reads FQNEAQ (reference sequence). Primers for the PCR totalled 60 Vbeta and 13 Jbeta. Repertoires were generated with immunoSEQ multiplex PCR, while TCRdb's copy carries only in-frame clones and drops some. Altogether roughly 100,000 clones are present, around 74% being singletons, with the ten largest covering 1% to 1.5%. There are a few counts of this clone.

Sequenced sample: PBMCs. The clonotype originates from a man in his forties or fifties in good health and CMV-seronegative. The chain joins TRBV7-9 to TRBJ2-7, with TRBD1 matching 8 bases. DNA for the CDR3: TGTGCCAGCAGCTTAGGACAGGGGCAACACCTCGCCCACGAGCAGTACTTC. This translates into CASSLGQGQHLAHEQYF.